These T cell receptor beta chains were read from a single sample in a study of blood T cells in healthy people across ages. TCRdb reanalysed the 5' RACE reads using MiXCR and keeps one entry per CDR3 protein. The sample lists hundreds of thousands of distinct CDR3 sequences, 62% occurring once. The specimen was blood. The source is a man in his thirties or forties in good health. The CDR3 runs from the conserved cysteine through the conserved F or W. A D gene is named only where the DNA matches it firmly. Size values are once, few and many counts, or a class for expanded clones, and some rows have none.

CDR3 length	V gene	J gene	D gene	clone size	CDR3 DNA	CDR3 protein
14	TRBV12-3/TRBV12-4	TRBJ1-2	.	.	TGTGCCAGCAGTTTAGCTGACCCCCGTGGAGGCTACACCTTC	CASSLADPRGGYTF
13	TRBV3-1	TRBJ2-7	.	few	TGTGCCAGCAGCCAGACGGAGACCTACGAGCAGTACTTC	CASSQTETYEQYF
13	TRBV20-1	TRBJ2-1	TRBD2	.	TGCAGTGCCTACGGGGGGGCGACCTCAAAACAGTTCTTC	CSAYGGATSKQFF
14	TRBV20-1	TRBJ1-5	.	.	TGCAGTGCTCTGCCGGGGGCCCTCGATCAGCCCCAGCATTTT	CSALPGALDQPQHF
17	TRBV6-5	TRBJ2-7	TRBD2	.	TGTGCCAGCAGTTACTCAATCTTAGCGGGGGCGCGCTACGAGCAGTACTTC	CASSYSILAGARYEQYF
14	TRBV14	TRBJ2-7	TRBD1	.	TGTGCCAGCAGCCAAGGATCGACAGGGGCCGAGCAGTACTTC	CASSQGSTGAEQYF
15	TRBV7-3	TRBJ2-1	TRBD2	.	TGTGCCAGCAGCTTCGATAGCGGGGAGTACAATGAGCAGTTCTTC	CASSFDSGEYNEQFF
15	TRBV7-9	TRBJ2-7	TRBD1	.	TGTGCCAGCGGCCAGACGACAGGGGAGGTCAACGAGCAGTACTTC	CASGQTTGEVNEQYF
16	TRBV29-1	TRBJ2-7	TRBD1	many	TGCAGCGTTGAAGGGGAACCCGGGACAGGGGGCTACGAGCAGTACTTC	CSVEGEPGTGGYEQYF
15	TRBV5-1	TRBJ1-1	TRBD1	.	TGCGCCAGCAGCGCCCGCGGACAGGGGAACACTGAAGCTTTCTTT	CASSARGQGNTEAFF
14	TRBV12-3/TRBV12-4	TRBJ1-6	TRBD1	.	TGTGCCAGCAGTTTGAGGGGACAGGAAACACCCCTCCACTTT	CASSLRGQETPLHF
14	TRBV4-2	TRBJ2-3	.	.	TGTGCCAGCAGCCAAGAACTGAGCACAGATACGCAGTATTTT	CASSQELSTDTQYF
18	TRBV7-2	TRBJ2-3	TRBD2	.	TGTGTCAGCAGCTCAAACCGGGTAGCGGGGGGGTACACAGATACGCAGTATTTT	CVSSSNRVAGGYTDTQYF
17	TRBV6-5	TRBJ1-6	.	.	TGTGCCAGCAGTTACTCTCGCGCGGGAGTTTATAATTCACCCCTCCACTTT	CASSYSRAGVYNSPLHF
17	TRBV6-2/TRBV6-3	TRBJ2-7	.	few	TGTGCCAGCAGTTACTCGAGCGCCCGGGAATTGGGAAACGAGCAGTACTTC	CASSYSSARELGNEQYF
14	TRBV9	TRBJ2-7	.	.	TGTGCCAGCAGCGTAGATCGGTTCCCCTACGAGCAGTACTTC	CASSVDRFPYEQYF
14	TRBV20-1	TRBJ2-1	.	.	TGCAGTGCTAGAGATCCAGGTGGGATCGATGAGCAGTTCTTC	CSARDPGGIDEQFF
11	TRBV25-1	TRBJ2-7	.	few	TGTGCCAGCAGTGAATATCACGAGCAGTACTTC	CASSEYHEQYF
15	TRBV4-2	TRBJ1-4	.	.	TGTGCCAGCAGCCAAGCGAGGGACGTTGATGAAAAACTGTTTTTT	CASSQARDVDEKLFF
15	TRBV6-5	TRBJ2-7	TRBD2	.	TGTGCCAGCAGGGGGGAAGGTAGCGGGGGGTACGAGCAGTACTTC	CASRGEGSGGYEQYF
9	TRBV20-1	TRBJ1-2	.	.	TGCAGTGCTAGAGCGGGCTACACCTTC	CSARAGYTF
16	TRBV20-1	TRBJ1-6	.	.	TGCAGTGCTACGGACAGTCGGGGAGGGTATAATTCACCCCTCCACTTT	CSATDSRGGYNSPLHF
18	TRBV10-3	TRBJ2-3	TRBD2	few	TGTGCCATCAGTGAGTCAGGGACTAGCGGGGGTTACACAGATACGCAGTATTTT	CAISESGTSGGYTDTQYF
16	TRBV7-2	TRBJ2-1	.	once	TGTGCCAGCAGCTATATAATGCAGACCGAACAGGGTGAGCAGTTCTTC	CASSYIMQTEQGEQFF
15	TRBV27	TRBJ2-5	TRBD1	few	TGTGCCAGCAGTCCCCTACAGGGGCTCCAAGAGACCCAGTACTTC	CASSPLQGLQETQYF
15	TRBV5-1	TRBJ2-5	TRBD1	.	TGCGCCAGCAGCCCCTCCGGGACAGGGGGCTCGACCCAGTACTTC	CASSPSGTGGSTQYF
15	TRBV20-1	TRBJ1-1	.	.	TGCAGTGCTAGGGAAAAACAGGGTCTAGGGTTTGAAGCTTTCTTT	CSAREKQGLGFEAFF